Presented here are 5 T cell receptor beta chains from one specimen sequenced in a study of blood T cell repertoires in COVID-19. Sequenced by immunoSEQ multiplex PCR; TCRdb stores in-frame clones only, minus some. The sample has a few hundred thousand clones; 70% to 90% are singletons. Sequencing was done on a sample of PBMCs or T cells enriched from blood (not recorded which). Every receptor here comes from a woman aged 45 to 65 in a cohort exposed to, infected with or recovered from COVID-19 (not recorded which).

This clone was observed many times. One end of the junction does not line up with germline, which may come from a read error. The rearrangement links TRBV6-2 or TRBV6-3 to TRBJ2-2, with 8 bases matching TRBD2. This CDR3 has 18 residues. Germline V gene lookup returns CDR1 MNHEY and CDR2 SVGEGT. The CDR3 is CASSHSSGGQVTTGELFF. DNA for the CDR3: TGTGCCAGCAGTCACTCCTCGGGGGGGCAAGTGACCACCGGGGAGCTGTTTTTT.

This clone was recorded a few times. V and J are TRBV5-4 and TRBJ2-7; a weak D match, TRBD1 (5 bases). Germline CDR1 and CDR2: SGHNT and YYREEE (reference sequence). This CDR3 comprises 13 residues. Trimming removed 9 bases at V and 7 bases at J, with 20 bases between. The CDR3 nucleotides read TGTGCCACAGCCAGTACAGGTGTTTTGGAGCAGTACTTC. Encoded protein: CATASTGVLEQYF.

The gene calls are TRBV27 and TRBJ2-1, with 11 nucleotides matching TRBD2. The germline V gene encodes CDR1 MNHEY and CDR2 SMNVEV (reference sequence). J lost 5 bases, V lost 0 bases, and 12 bases had no gene match. The CDR3 is 19 amino acids. This CDR3 reads CASSLSFFPGLAADNEQFF. CDR3 bases: TGTGCCAGCAGTTTATCTTTTTTTCCGGGACTAGCGGCGGACAATGAGCAGTTCTTC.

The rearrangement uses TRBV3-1 (or the pseudogene TRBV3-2) and TRBJ1-3; D is undetermined. Germline V gene sequence: CDR1 LGHDT, CDR2 YNNKEL (reference sequence). Between the trimmed V and J ends, which lost 4 bases and 0 bases, there was a span of 13 bases. The CDR3 has 16 amino acids. The CDR3 coding sequence is TGTGCCAGCAGCCCCTTTGGCGGGATCTCTGGAAACACCATATATTTT. It specifies CASSPFGGISGNTIYF.

V gene TRBV18 combines with J gene TRBJ1-1; D gene ambiguous. The ends were cut back, 8 bases at V and 4 bases at J, with 11 bases in the middle. CDR3 length equals 12 residues. Germline values: CDR1 KGHSH, CDR2 LQKENI. CDR3 bases: TGTGCCAGCCACCCGACGGGCACTGAAGCTTTCTTT. It codes for CASHPTGTEAFF.